These 30 T cell receptor beta chains came from one sample sequenced in a study of shared clonotypes between healthy human individuals. Profiled with immunoSEQ multiplex PCR; TCRdb holds only in-frame clones, not every one. The profile shows 1.5 million to 1.9 million clones, nearly 99% of them singletons. Material for sequencing was naive CD4+ T cells sorted from blood. As for subset: CD45RA+ positively selected. These receptors all stem from a young man in good health.

J is TRBJ2-3 and V is TRBV5-1; 9 bases agree with TRBD2. This CDR3 has 15 residues. Trimming at V came to 4 bases and at J to 2 bases, leaving 5 bases not matched to a gene. CDR1 SGHRS and CDR2 YFSETQ come from the germline V gene. The CDR3 protein is CASSPGTSNTDTQYF. The CDR3 DNA reads as TGCGCCAGCAGCCCCGGGACTAGCAACACAGATACGCAGTATTTT. Together with reference TRBV5-1 and TRBJ2-3, the CDR3 gives the full variable domain: KAGVTQTPRYLIKTRGQQVTLSCSPISGHRSVSWYQQTPGQGLQFLFEYFSETQRNKGNFPGRFSGRQFSNSRSEMNVSTLELGDSALYLCASSPGTSNTDTQYFGPGTRLTVL.

The rearrangement links TRBV5-1 to TRBJ2-3; tentative D call: TRBD2 (5 bases). This CDR3 is 15 amino acids long. The ends were cut back, 2 bases at V and 4 bases at J, with 14 bases in the middle. Germline V gene sequence: CDR1 SGHRS, CDR2 YFSETQ. Here the CDR3 DNA reads TGCGCCAGCAGCTTACTAACCGGGGTACCAGATACGCAGTATTTT. It specifies CASSLLTGVPDTQYF.

The gene calls are TRBV10-3 and TRBJ2-5, with 7 nucleotides matching TRBD1. Germline CDR1 ENHRY, CDR2 SYGVKD. The CDR3 contains 13 residues. V lost 11 bases and J lost 1; bases outside the gene matches: 7. The CDR3 DNA reads as TGTGCCTCGCGAGGACAGGCCCAAGAGACCCAGTACTTC. It translates to CASRGQAQETQYF.

The chain is built from TRBV10-3 and TRBJ1-2, with 12 positions matching TRBD1. With 0 bases clipped from V and 7 bases from J, the junction kept 9 bases outside the gene matches. The germline V gene encodes CDR1 ENHRY and CDR2 SYGVKD. The CDR3 runs to 17 residues. The CDR3: CAISESGRGQGATGYTF. The CDR3 coding sequence is TGTGCCATCAGTGAGTCAGGAAGGGGACAGGGGGCGACTGGCTACACCTTC.

The chain employs TRBV2 and TRBJ1-3; D unclear. V shed 7 bases and J shed 0 bases, with 10 bases lying between them. Germline loops: CDR1 SNHLY, CDR2 FYNNEI. There are 14 residues in the CDR3. The CDR3 loop is CASKILLSGNTIYF. The CDR3 region has the DNA TGTGCCAGCAAAATACTGCTCTCTGGAAACACCATATATTTT.

This chain connects TRBV6-5 to TRBJ2-2; maybe TRBD2 (5 bases). Trimming took 0 bases from V and 4 from J, leaving 9 bases between them. Per the germline V gene, CDR1 is MNHEY and CDR2 is SVGAGI. This CDR3 is 15 amino acids long. The CDR3 nucleotides are TGTGCCAGCAGTTACTCGATAGGGAGCACCGGGGAGCTGTTTTTT. Translation: CASSYSIGSTGELFF.

This sequence joins TRBV4-1 and TRBJ2-2; D could derive from TRBD1 or TRBD2 (6 bases each). The germline V gene encodes CDR1 MGHRA and CDR2 YSYEKL. The CDR3 loop spans 17 amino acids. The V gene lost 0 bases and the J gene lost 0 bases, with 11 bases spanning the gap. The CDR3 loop is CASSQDERGANTGELFF. CDR3 nucleotide sequence: TGCGCCAGCAGCCAAGATGAAAGGGGGGCGAACACCGGGGAGCTGTTTTTT.

The CDR3 region is CASSLSPTENTEAFF. CDR3 bases: TGTGCCAGCAGCTTGTCTCCGACTGAGAACACTGAAGCTTTCTTT. J is TRBJ1-1 and V is TRBV11-2; no reliable D call. There are 15 residues in the CDR3. Germline values: CDR1 SGHAT, CDR2 FQNNGV. V shed 3 bases and J shed 1 base, with 12 bases lying between them.

This clone was seen only a few times. The rearrangement joins TRBV6-6 to TRBJ1-5, with D uncertain. V was cut by 8 bases and J by 3 bases, with 5 bases left in between. Germline CDR1 reads MNHNY; CDR2 reads SVGAGI (reference sequence). This CDR3 has 11 amino acids. CDR3 nucleotide sequence: TGTGCCAGCGGGATCAATCAGCCCCAGCATTTT. Protein product: CASGINQPQHF.

The J gene is TRBJ2-7, the V gene TRBV9; TRBD1 is a possible D gene (7 bases). Trimming took 4 bases from V and 9 from J, leaving 29 bases between them. This CDR3 has 17 residues. Germline V gives CDR1 SGDLS, CDR2 YYNGEE. The CDR3 sequence: CASSPRGDPTSVTGQYF. CDR3 nucleotides: TGTGCCAGCAGCCCCAGGGGGGACCCCACATCGGTTACGGGGCAGTACTTC.

The rearrangement links TRBV5-8 to TRBJ2-3; D call uncertain. CDR1 is SGHTS and CDR2 is YDEGEE in the germline V gene. The V gene lost 0 bases and the J gene lost 5 bases, with 10 bases spanning the gap. The CDR3 spans 14 residues. In DNA form, the CDR3 reads TGTGCCAGCAGCTTGGTAGTGGGTGGAGATACGCAGTATTTT. Translation gives CASSLVVGGDTQYF.

The CDR3 DNA reads TGTGCCCATAGGGTAGGGACACAGTACACGAACACTGAAGCTTTCTTT. Amino acid sequence: CAHRVGTQYTNTEAFF. The V gene is TRBV28, the J gene TRBJ1-1, with D tentatively TRBD1 (6 bases). Germline CDR1 reads MDHEN; CDR2 reads SYDVKM. CDR3 size: 16 residues. The ends were cut back, 11 bases at V and 1 base at J, with 23 bases in the middle. Full variable domain (rest looked up from reference TRBV28 and TRBJ1-1): DVKVTQSSRYLVKRTGEKVFLECVQDMDHENMFWYRQDPGLGLRLIYFSYDVKMKEKGDIPEGYSVSREKKERFSLILESASTNQTSMYLCAHRVGTQYTNTEAFFGQGTRLTVV.

The chain employs TRBV18 and TRBJ2-7, with 11 bases lining up with TRBD2. This CDR3 has 15 residues. Germline trimming cut 3 bases from V and 6 bases from J; bases unmatched to any gene: 7. Germline V CDR1 and CDR2: KGHSH, LQKENI. The CDR3 protein is CASSPQTLAGAEQYF. The CDR3 region has the DNA TGTGCCAGCTCACCCCAGACACTAGCGGGAGCCGAGCAGTACTTC.

The genes are TRBV27 and TRBJ2-3, with TRBD2 identical over 10 bases. Per the germline V gene, CDR1 is MNHEY and CDR2 is SMNVEV (reference sequence). CDR3 length: 18 residues. The trim removed 8 bases at V and 4 bases at J, leaving 18 bases unmatched. The DNA for the CDR3 is TGTGCCAGCCATACTTCCCCCCTAGCGGGAGTAACCGCAGATACGCAGTATTTT. It specifies CASHTSPLAGVTADTQYF.

Written as DNA, the CDR3 is TGTGCCAGCAGCTTCCAGGGGGGGTCAGAGACCCAGTACTTC. It yields the protein CASSFQGGSETQYF. The V and J genes are TRBV7-3 and TRBJ2-5; D tentatively reads TRBD1 or TRBD2 (7 bases each). The V end was cut by 3 bases, the J end by 4 bases, with 12 bases between. Germline V gene sequence: CDR1 SGHTA, CDR2 FQGTGA. The CDR3 length is 14 residues. Combining the CDR3 with reference TRBV7-3 and TRBJ2-5 gives the whole variable domain GAGVSQTPSNKVTEKGKYVELRCDPISGHTALYWYRQSLGQGPEFLIYFQGTGAADDSGLPNDRFFAVRPEGSVSTLKIQRTERGDSAVYLCASSFQGGSETQYFGPGTRLLVL.

J is TRBJ1-2 and V is TRBV5-8; no firm D call. Trimming took off 1 base at V and 12 bases at J, with 7 bases between the two ends. CDR3 length equals 10 residues. CDR1 is SGHTS and CDR2 is YDEGEE in the germline V gene. CDR3 nucleotide sequence: TGTGCCAGCAGCTTGCATCAGGACACCTTC. As protein: CASSLHQDTF.

As for this clone: Other DNA sequences from this sample encode an identical CDR3 as well. The chain recombines TRBV27 with TRBJ2-1, with TRBD1 identical over 8 bases. Germline V lookup: CDR1 MNHEY, CDR2 SMNVEV (reference sequence). The ends lost 5 bases at V and 4 bases at J; junction bases unmatched: 7. This CDR3 comprises 15 residues. The CDR3 nucleotides read TGTGCCAGCAGTATCGACAGGGGACAGTACAATGAGCAGTTCTTC. Protein sequence: CASSIDRGQYNEQFF.

This chain uses TRBV18 with TRBJ2-3; no clear D gene. The germline V gene encodes CDR1 KGHSH and CDR2 LQKENI. The CDR3 spans 15 residues. V lost 1 base, J lost 1 base, and 9 bases lay in between. The CDR3: CASSPRQERTDTQYF. The CDR3 DNA reads TGTGCCAGCTCACCACGGCAGGAACGCACAGATACGCAGTATTTT.

The J gene is TRBJ2-1, the V gene TRBV19, with 9 bases fitting TRBD2. The trim removed 1 base at V and 6 bases at J, leaving 7 bases unmatched. Germline loops: CDR1 LNHDA, CDR2 SQIVND (reference sequence). The CDR3 loop spans 16 amino acids. This CDR3 is CASSIGWGTSSNEQFF. CDR3 sequence (DNA): TGTGCCAGTAGTATAGGTTGGGGGACTAGCAGCAATGAGCAGTTCTTC.

The V and J genes are TRBV5-6 and TRBJ2-1, with a weak D call TRBD2 (5 bases). The CDR3 is 13 residues long. Germline CDR1 SGHDT, CDR2 YYEEEE. Trimming took 0 bases from V and 10 from J, leaving 11 bases between them. The CDR3 bases are TGTGCCAGCAGCTTGGCAGCGGACTCGGAGCAGTTCTTC. Protein sequence: CASSLAADSEQFF.

This clone was picked up one time. The same CDR3 can be traced to other DNA sequences in this sample. The V and J genes are TRBV5-1 and TRBJ1-1; D may be TRBD1 (5 bases). The CDR3 has 13 amino acids. CDR1 SGHRS and CDR2 YFSETQ come from the germline V gene. Trimming took 4 bases from V and 2 from J, leaving 9 bases between them. CDR3 loop: CASSPTGNTEAFF. CDR3 DNA: TGCGCCAGCAGCCCAACAGGTAACACTGAAGCTTTCTTT. The entire variable domain, with the rest obtained from reference TRBV5-1 and TRBJ1-1, is as follows: KAGVTQTPRYLIKTRGQQVTLSCSPISGHRSVSWYQQTPGQGLQFLFEYFSETQRNKGNFPGRFSGRQFSNSRSEMNVSTLELGDSALYLCASSPTGNTEAFFGQGTRLTVV.

The V call is TRBV19, the J call TRBJ1-1, with D hard to call. This CDR3 is 15 amino acids long. Germline-derived CDR1 and CDR2 are LNHDA and SQIVND (reference sequence). Deletions cut 3 bases from V and 2 bases from J, with 13 bases between. The CDR3 DNA reads TGTGCCAGTAGTATTGTAAACGTCGGTAACACTGAAGCTTTCTTT. This sequence encodes CASSIVNVGNTEAFF.

J is TRBJ2-1 and V is TRBV5-1; 8 bases match TRBD2. V dropped 0 bases and J dropped 7; count of bases not matched to a gene: 6. Germline loops: CDR1 SGHRS, CDR2 YFSETQ. The CDR3 is 15 residues long. CDR3 coding DNA: TGCGCCAGCAGCTTGGAGGCTAGCGGGCAGAATGAGCAGTTCTTC. Translating gives CASSLEASGQNEQFF.

The V call is TRBV5-1, the J call TRBJ1-4; D unclear. CDR3 length: 18 residues. CDR1 is SGHRS, CDR2 YFSETQ, per germline. Trimming removed 3 bases from V and 0 bases from J, with 18 bases in between. Here the CDR3 DNA reads TGCGCCAGCAGCTCTGGACTTGGGCCAGTTGCAACTAATGAAAAACTGTTTTTT. It codes for CASSSGLGPVATNEKLFF.

The V call is TRBV5-1, the J call TRBJ2-3; 8 positions agree with TRBD1. Germline loops: CDR1 SGHRS, CDR2 YFSETQ. The CDR3 covers 15 residues. J gave up 8 bases and V 0 bases, and 8 bases lay outside the gene matches. In nucleotides, the CDR3 is TGCGCCAGCAGCTTGGCTGGACAGGGAATGGCTACGCAGTATTTT. This encodes CASSLAGQGMATQYF.

The chain is built from TRBV7-7 and TRBJ2-7, with D perhaps TRBD1 (5 bases). V was pared by 4 bases and J by 1 base, with 14 bases between. From germline, CDR1 is SSHAT and CDR2 FNYEAQ (reference sequence). This CDR3 is 15 amino acids long. The CDR3 is CASSYRTQTSYEQYF. The CDR3 DNA sequence: TGTGCCAGCAGCTACAGGACGCAGACATCCTACGAGCAGTACTTC.

The chain uses TRBV9 and TRBJ2-5; TRBD1 matches 9 bases. Germline values: CDR1 SGDLS, CDR2 YYNGEE. This CDR3 spans 14 amino acids. Trimming at V came to 0 bases and at J to 3 bases, leaving 0 bases not matched to a gene. This CDR3 reads CASSVGDREETQYF. The CDR3 bases are TGTGCCAGCAGCGTAGGGGACAGGGAAGAGACCCAGTACTTC.

This chain connects TRBV5-6 to TRBJ2-7, with 10 bases that match TRBD2. Germline V gene sequence: CDR1 SGHDT, CDR2 YYEEEE. The CDR3 sequence is 15 residues long. The J segment lost 4 bases and the V segment lost 1 base, leaving 5 bases of the junction unmatched. The CDR3 coding sequence is TGTGCCAGCAGCTTGAAAGCGGGAGGGCCGTACGAGCAGTACTTC. Protein: CASSLKAGGPYEQYF.

The genes are TRBV18 and TRBJ2-5, with D uncertain. Per germline, CDR1 KGHSH and CDR2 LQKENI. V was clipped by 1 base and J by 4 bases, with 7 bases between them. This CDR3 has 13 residues. The CDR3 region is CASSPRSPETQYF. CDR3 DNA: TGTGCCAGCTCACCACGCTCCCCAGAGACCCAGTACTTC.

V and J are TRBV7-2 and TRBJ2-7; D unclear. Trimming took 1 base from V and 2 from J, leaving 12 bases between them. This CDR3 is built from 15 residues. Germline-derived CDR1 and CDR2 are SGHTA and FQGNSA. The chain's CDR3 is CASSLGGSVAYEQYF. The CDR3 DNA follows: TGTGCCAGCAGCTTAGGCGGTTCCGTAGCCTACGAGCAGTACTTC. Filled out from reference TRBV7-2 and TRBJ2-7, the complete variable domain reads GAGVSQSPSNKVTEKGKDVELRCDPISGHTALYWYRQSLGQGLEFLIYFQGNSAPDKSGLPSDRFSAERTGGSVSTLTIQRTQQEDSAVYLCASSLGGSVAYEQYFGPGTRLTVT.